The 21 T cell receptor beta chains listed next were all sequenced from one sample in a study of blood T cell repertoires in COVID-19. Measured with immunoSEQ multiplex PCR; TCRdb has only the in-frame clones, and not every one. The table has 180,000 or so clones, 85% to 90% seen once. The sequenced sample was peripheral blood. The receptors originated from a man in his late teens or twenties with acute or convalescent COVID-19.

The chain links TRBV5-1 to TRBJ1-4; 7 bases align to TRBD1. The germline gives CDR1 SGHRS, CDR2 YFSETQ. The J segment lost 5 bases and the V segment lost 3 bases, leaving 10 bases of the junction unmatched. The CDR3 is 16 amino acids. CDR3 sequence: CASSYRGDVSNEKLFF. The DNA of the CDR3 is TGCGCCAGCAGCTACAGGGGCGATGTTTCAAATGAAAAACTGTTTTTT.

The chain recombines TRBV3-1 (or the pseudogene TRBV3-2) with TRBJ1-2; D ambiguous. Trimming took 0 bases from V and 4 from J, leaving 15 bases between them. This CDR3 contains 16 residues. Germline assignment: CDR1 LGHDT and CDR2 YNNKEL (reference sequence). The DNA of the CDR3 is TGTGCCAGCAGCCAAGAAGGAGAAAGGAGACTCTATGGCTACACCTTC. It specifies CASSQEGERRLYGYTF.

The chain combines TRBV3-1 (or the pseudogene TRBV3-2) with TRBJ2-5; 8 nucleotides line up with TRBD2. The V segment lost 0 bases and the J segment 5 bases; nucleotides outside the gene matches: 14. The CDR3 loop spans 18 amino acids. The germline CDR1 and CDR2 sequences are LGHDT and YNNKEL (reference sequence). The CDR3 region has the DNA TGTGCCAGCAGCCAAGATGCTCGTAGCGGGGTCATTCAGGAGACCCAGTACTTC. It is translated as CASSQDARSGVIQETQYF.

This sequence joins TRBV7-3 and TRBJ2-1, with a tentative D call TRBD1 (5 bases). V lost 5 bases to trimming and J lost 5 bases, with 19 bases between them. The germline V gene has CDR1 SGHTA and CDR2 FQGTGA. The CDR3 sequence is 16 residues long. The CDR3 DNA reads TGTGCCAGCAGCCCAATGGCTTCGGCAGGGAACAATGAGCAGTTCTTC. It specifies CASSPMASAGNNEQFF.

This clone has only one observation. J is TRBJ2-3 and V is TRBV30, with D possibly TRBD2 on 5 matching bases. This CDR3 spans 14 amino acids. Trimming removed 0 bases at V and 2 bases at J, with 9 bases between. Germline loops: CDR1 GTSNPN, CDR2 SVGIG (reference sequence). The CDR3 protein is CAWSVLGDTDTQYF. The CDR3 DNA reads TGTGCCTGGAGTGTACTCGGGGACACAGATACGCAGTATTTT.

The chain recombines TRBV28 with TRBJ1-2; D uncertain. Trimming pared 8 bases from V and 4 bases from J, leaving 14 bases between. Per germline, CDR1 MDHEN and CDR2 SYDVKM. The CDR3 sequence is 13 residues long. This chain's CDR3 is CASLGVKSYGYTF. In DNA, the CDR3 is TGTGCCAGCCTTGGTGTGAAGAGCTATGGCTACACCTTC.

The chain is built from TRBV19 and TRBJ2-7, with TRBD2 identical over 8 bases. The CDR3 contains 17 residues. CDR1 and CDR2 from the germline V gene are LNHDA and SQIVND (reference sequence). The V and J ends lost 5 bases and 1 base, in that order; junction bases with no gene match: 13. The CDR3 DNA sequence: TGTGCCAGTAGTTCTCGGGGGGGCGACCAAGGTTCCTACGAGCAGTACTTC. Residues: CASSSRGGDQGSYEQYF.

There are a few counts of this clone. The DNA of the CDR3 is TGTGCCAGCAGGCTAGCAGGAGGACAGGGTCAAAATGAGCAGTTCTTC. This translates into CASRLAGGQGQNEQFF. V usage is TRBV7-9 and J usage is TRBJ2-1, with 8 nucleotides matching TRBD1. The ends lost 6 bases at V and 7 bases at J; junction bases unmatched: 14. Germline-derived CDR1 and CDR2 are SEHNR and FQNEAQ (reference sequence). This CDR3 has 16 amino acids.

The chain recombines TRBV4-1 with TRBJ1-5; TRBD1 matches at 7 bases. Trimming at V came to 5 bases and at J to 0 bases, leaving 10 bases not matched to a gene. Germline CDR1 reads MGHRA; CDR2 reads YSYEKL. This CDR3 region has 17 residues. CDR3 residues: CASSVRDSKYSNQPQHF. DNA of the CDR3: TGCGCCAGCAGCGTCCGGGACAGTAAGTATAGCAATCAGCCCCAGCATTTT.

The rearrangement links TRBV7-8 to TRBJ1-1; D perhaps matches TRBD1 (6 bases). From germline, CDR1 is SGHVS and CDR2 FQNEAQ. V was shortened by 4 bases and J by 8 bases, with 8 bases between the two germline ends. The CDR3 loop spans 11 amino acids. The CDR3 loop is CASSSTGEAFF. CDR3 DNA: TGTGCCAGCAGCTCGACAGGAGAAGCTTTCTTT.

The CDR3 sequence is CASSPMSGVNIYGYTF. The CDR3 bases are TGTGCCAGCTCACCAATGTCAGGGGTCAATATCTATGGCTACACCTTC. This rearrangement joins TRBV18 to TRBJ1-2, with D possibly matching TRBD1 (6 bases). V lost 2 bases and J lost 4, with 17 bases in between. The CDR3 length is 16 residues. Looked up from germline, CDR1 is KGHSH and CDR2 is LQKENI.

V gene TRBV28 combines with J gene TRBJ1-2; TRBD1 might be the D (5 bases). Germline lookup yields CDR1 MDHEN and CDR2 SYDVKM. V lost 2 bases to trimming and J lost 2 bases, with 9 bases between them. The CDR3 is 14 residues long. The CDR3 DNA reads as TGTGCCAGCAGTTTAGGAGGGGTCAACTATGGCTACACCTTC. Its protein is CASSLGGVNYGYTF.

The genes are TRBV19 and TRBJ1-2, with a tentative D call TRBD1 (6 bases). The germline V gene has CDR1 LNHDA and CDR2 SQIVND (reference sequence). This CDR3 has 12 amino acids. The germline V and J ends were trimmed by 11 bases and 3 bases, with 13 bases remaining between them. CDR3 in DNA: TGTGCCTGTACACAGGGAGACTATGGCTACACCTTC. It translates to CACTQGDYGYTF.

The chain joins TRBV7-8 to TRBJ2-7; maybe TRBD1 (5 bases). The germline V gene encodes CDR1 SGHVS and CDR2 FQNEAQ. There are 14 residues in the CDR3. Trimming removed 2 bases from V and 4 bases from J, with 12 bases in between. The CDR3 spells CASSLQSQGYEQYF. The CDR3 DNA reads as TGTGCCAGCAGCTTACAATCTCAGGGATACGAGCAGTACTTC.

This clone is a singleton in its sample. The chain has TRBV5-8 and TRBJ1-2, with D perhaps matching TRBD1 (5 bases). V lost 4 bases to trimming and J lost 4 bases, with 20 bases between them. The CDR3 spans 16 residues. The germline CDR1 and CDR2 sequences are SGHTS and YDEGEE. The DNA of the CDR3 is TGTGCCAGCAGCCCATCTACAGGTTTATTCGGCTATGGCTACACCTTC. This encodes CASSPSTGLFGYGYTF. Drawing the rest from reference TRBV5-8 and TRBJ1-2, the complete variable domain is EAGVTQSPTHLIKTRGQQATLRCSPISGHTSVYWYQQALGLGLQFLLWYDEGEERNRGNFPPRFSGRQFPNYSSELNVNALELEDSALYLCASSPSTGLFGYGYTFGSGTRLTVV.

This clone was detected only a few times. The chain is built from TRBV7-9 and TRBJ2-2; D not certain. The CDR3 runs to 15 residues. V was cut by 1 base and J by 5 bases, with 11 bases left in between. Germline CDR1 SEHNR, CDR2 FQNEAQ (reference sequence). CDR3 DNA sequence: TGTGCCAGCAGCTTAGTTGCCCAGGCTACCGGGGAGCTGTTTTTT. It is translated as CASSLVAQATGELFF.

This clone was seen only once. The rearrangement links TRBV6-2 or TRBV6-3 to TRBJ2-7; D uncertain. Between the trimmed V and J ends, which lost 2 bases and 4 bases, there was a span of 9 bases. Germline V gene sequence: CDR1 MNHEY, CDR2 SVGEGT. CDR3 length: 13 residues. The CDR3 loop reads CASSYGAAYEQYF. As DNA, the CDR3 is TGTGCCAGCAGTTACGGTGCGGCTTACGAGCAGTACTTC.

J is TRBJ2-2 and V is TRBV2; possibly TRBD1 for D (7 bases). The CDR3 sequence is 14 residues long. V shed 7 bases and J shed 7 bases, with 16 bases lying between them. Germline V lookup: CDR1 SNHLY, CDR2 FYNNEI. CDR3 sequence: CASNYYRGGGELFF. The CDR3 nucleotides read TGTGCCAGCAACTATTACAGGGGAGGCGGGGAGCTGTTTTTT.

The CDR3 coding sequence is TGTGCCAGCAGCCCCCTGGGACAGGGAGGTTCCGAAAAACTGTTTTTT. Its translation is CASSPLGQGGSEKLFF. The J gene is TRBJ1-4, the V gene TRBV7-2; 9 bases map to TRBD1. This CDR3 contains 16 residues. The germline CDR1 and CDR2 sequences are SGHTA and FQGNSA. V dropped 5 bases and J dropped 8; count of bases not matched to a gene: 12.

The chain couples TRBV4-1 to TRBJ1-3; D ambiguous. The V and J ends lost 0 bases and 4 bases respectively, with 16 bases between them. CDR3 length equals 17 residues. Germline V lookup: CDR1 MGHRA, CDR2 YSYEKL. The CDR3 region is CASSQDYQRATGNTIYF. CDR3 nucleotide sequence: TGCGCCAGCAGCCAAGATTACCAGCGGGCAACCGGAAACACCATATATTTT.

The rearrangement links TRBV7-9 to TRBJ1-2; 8 bases are a match to TRBD1. Germline CDR1 and CDR2: SEHNR and FQNEAQ (reference sequence). CDR3 size: 17 residues. J gave up 0 bases and V 4 bases, and 10 bases lay outside the gene matches. The CDR3 nucleotides read TGTGCCAGCAGCTCATGGACAGGGAGTGCTTCTAACTATGGCTACACCTTC. Protein: CASSSWTGSASNYGYTF.